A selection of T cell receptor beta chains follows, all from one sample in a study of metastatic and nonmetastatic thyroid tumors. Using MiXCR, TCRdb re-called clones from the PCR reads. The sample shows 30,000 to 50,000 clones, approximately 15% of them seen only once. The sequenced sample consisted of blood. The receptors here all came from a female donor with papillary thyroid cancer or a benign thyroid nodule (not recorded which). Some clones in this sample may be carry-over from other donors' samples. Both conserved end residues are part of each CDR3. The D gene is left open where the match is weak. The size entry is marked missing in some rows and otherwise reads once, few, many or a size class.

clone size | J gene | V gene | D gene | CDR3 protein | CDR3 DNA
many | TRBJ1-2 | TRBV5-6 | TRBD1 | CASTKTGFDGYTF | TGTGCCAGCACCAAGACAGGGTTTGATGGCTACACCTTC
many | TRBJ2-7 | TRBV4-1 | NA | CASSHAGEQYF | TGCGCCAGCAGCCATGCAGGCGAGCAGTACTTC
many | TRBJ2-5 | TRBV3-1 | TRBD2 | CASSQPQTSGSRETQYF | TGTGCCAGCAGCCAACCTCAGACTAGCGGGAGTCGAGAGACCCAGTACTTC
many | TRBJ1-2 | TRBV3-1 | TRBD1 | CASSQLPGTAYNYGYTF | TGTGCCAGCAGCCAACTCCCCGGGACAGCGTATAACTATGGCTACACCTTC
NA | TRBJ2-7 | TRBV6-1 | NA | CATRQTVTRGYEQHF | TGTGCCACCAGGCAAACCGTGACTAGAGGTTACGAGCAGCACTTC
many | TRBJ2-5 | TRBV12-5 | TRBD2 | CASGLGASSGSRETQYF | TGTGCTAGTGGTTTGGGCGCGAGTAGCGGGAGTAGGGAGACCCAGTACTTC
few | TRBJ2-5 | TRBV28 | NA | CASSLYSRLETQYF | TGTGCCAGCAGTTTATACTCGCGTTTAGAGACCCAGTACTTC
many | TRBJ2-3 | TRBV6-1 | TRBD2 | CASSDWGLAGRDTQYF | TGTGCCAGCAGTGATTGGGGACTAGCGGGTAGAGATACGCAGTATTTT
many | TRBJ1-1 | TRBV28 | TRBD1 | CASSFTGVNTEAFF | TGTGCCAGCAGTTTTACAGGGGTGAACACTGAAGCTTTCTTT
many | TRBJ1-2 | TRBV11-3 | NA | CASSLSGVGYTF | TGTGCCAGCAGCCTATCAGGGGTAGGCTACACCTTC
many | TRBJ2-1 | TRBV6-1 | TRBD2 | CASSDGTTSYSEQFF | TGTGCCAGCAGTGACGGGACTACCTCCTACAGTGAGCAGTTCTTC
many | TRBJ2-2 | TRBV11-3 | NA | CASSLKSTGELFF | TGTGCCAGCAGCTTGAAGTCCACCGGGGAGCTGTTTTTT
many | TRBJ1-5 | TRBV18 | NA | CASGEVPQPQHF | TGTGCCAGCGGAGAGGTTCCCCAGCCCCAGCATTTT
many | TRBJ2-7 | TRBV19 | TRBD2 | CASSIIAGVYEQYF | TGTGCCAGTAGTATCATAGCGGGAGTTTACGAGCAGTACTTC
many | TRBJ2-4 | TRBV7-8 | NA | CASSLNRVPKNIQYF | TGTGCCAGCAGCTTAAACCGGGTCCCCAAAAACATTCAGTACTTC
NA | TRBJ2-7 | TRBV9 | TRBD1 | CASSPGGQGRYEQYF | TGCGCCAGCAGCCCCGGTGGACAGGGACGGTACGAGCAGTACTTC
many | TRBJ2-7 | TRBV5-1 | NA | CASSVDYEQYF | TGCGCCAGCAGCGTTGACTACGAGCAGTACTTC
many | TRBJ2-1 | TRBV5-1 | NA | CASSLEAPGDEQFF | TGCGCCAGCAGCTTGGAAGCCCCGGGGGATGAGCAGTTCTTC
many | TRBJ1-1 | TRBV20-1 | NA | CSASTGMQTEAFF | TGCAGTGCTAGTACGGGCATGCAAACTGAAGCTTTCTTT
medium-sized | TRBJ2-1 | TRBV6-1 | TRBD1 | CASRLTGVPYNEQFF | TGTGCCAGTAGACTTACAGGGGTTCCCTACAATGAGCAGTTCTTC
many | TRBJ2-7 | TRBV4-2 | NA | CASSQAADYEQYF | TGTGCCAGCAGCCAAGCCGCCGACTACGAGCAGTACTTC
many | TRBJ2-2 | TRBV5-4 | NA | CASSGTGELFF | TGTGCCAGCAGCGGAACCGGGGAGCTGTTTTTT
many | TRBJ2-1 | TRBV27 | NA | CASSLTYNEQFF | TGTGCCAGCAGTTTAACCTACAATGAGCAGTTCTTC
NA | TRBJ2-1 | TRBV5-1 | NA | CASSLAGMSCYNGQFF | TGCGCCAGCAGCTTGGCCGGAATGAGCTGCTACAATGGGCAGTTCTTC
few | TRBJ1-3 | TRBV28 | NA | CVSSPLDRYGNTIYF | TGTGTCAGCAGTCCCCTAGACAGGTATGGAAACACCATATATTTT
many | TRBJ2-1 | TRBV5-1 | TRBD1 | CASSLPTGVNEQFF | TGCGCCAGCAGCTTGCCCACAGGGGTAAATGAGCAGTTCTTC
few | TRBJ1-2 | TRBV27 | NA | CASSPLDCYGYTF | TGTGCCAGCAGCCCACTGGACTGCTATGGCTACACCTTC
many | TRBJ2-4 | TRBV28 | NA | CASSQGGASRNIQYF | TGTGCCAGCAGTCAGGGGGGAGCATCGCGAAACATTCAGTACTTC